This TCR beta chain was identified in a study of T cell responses to AZD1222 COVID-19 vaccine. For the study at large: Analysis merged second doses at about 4 or about 12 weeks.

The CDR3 has 16 residues. Per germline, CDR1 SGDLS and CDR2 YYNGEE. V was clipped by 0 bases and J by 2 bases; unmatched bases: 0. Study findings and constraints: Females made up more of the donors, who were largely white British, and clonal diversity may have come out too low. Sampling captured repertoires only after the peak T cell response. Spike-specific TCR breadth and depth were elevated following two AZD1222 doses.

This clone was observed a single time. The antigen is undetermined. The method was immunoSEQ multiplex PCR; TCRdb's version includes in-frame clones alone and lacks a portion of them. The data hold 90,000 to 150,000 clones, with 88% observed a single time. The receptor's source is an adult in good health. This specimen was peripheral blood, taken on day 0 of AZD1222 vaccination. The V and J genes are TRBV9 and TRBJ2-5; 14 nucleotides match TRBD2. CDR3 in amino acids: CASSVGTSGGQETQYF. The CDR3 DNA sequence: TGTGCCAGCAGCGTAGGGACTAGCGGGGGGCAAGAGACCCAGTACTTC.